This T cell receptor (beta chain) was sequenced in a study of T-cell memory formation after mild COVID-19. Details on this clonotype: The antigen is unknown.

Study-level results: A second wave expanding day 15 to 37 was CD4+-biased; contracting clones were balanced.

Using constant-segment primers, 5'RACE produced TCR alpha and TCR beta cDNA libraries carrying sample barcodes and UMIs. TCRdb re-called the 5' RACE reads through MiXCR, storing one row per CDR3 protein. The table has 450,000 or so distinct CDR3 sequences, around a quarter seen once. Trimming took off 4 bases at V and 1 base at J, with 10 bases between the two ends. CDR1 is SQVTM and CDR2 is ANQGSEA in the germline V gene. This CDR3 has 13 residues. V is TRBV29-1 and J is TRBJ1-2; D is undetermined. This TCR derives from an adult woman who had mild COVID-19 (a few samples of this study predate the infection). Cell type and time point are not known. The sequenced sample was PBMCs or a T cell subset sorted from them (not recorded which). In nucleotides, the CDR3 is TGCAGCGTTGGCGGCGGTGATAACTATGGCTACACCTTC. Protein sequence: CSVGGGDNYGYTF.